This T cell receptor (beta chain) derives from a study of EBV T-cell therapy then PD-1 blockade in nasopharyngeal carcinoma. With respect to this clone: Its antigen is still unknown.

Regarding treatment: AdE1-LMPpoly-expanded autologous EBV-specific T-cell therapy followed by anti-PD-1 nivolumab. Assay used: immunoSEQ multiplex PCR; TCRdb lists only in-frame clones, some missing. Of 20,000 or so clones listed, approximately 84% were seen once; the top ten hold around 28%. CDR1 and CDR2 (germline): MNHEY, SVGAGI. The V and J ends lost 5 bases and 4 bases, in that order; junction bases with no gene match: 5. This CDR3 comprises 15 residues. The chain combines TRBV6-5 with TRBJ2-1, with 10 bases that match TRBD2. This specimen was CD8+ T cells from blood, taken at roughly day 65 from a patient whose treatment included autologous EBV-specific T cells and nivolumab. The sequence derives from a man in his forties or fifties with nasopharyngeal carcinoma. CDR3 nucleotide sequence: TGTGCCAGCAGTCTACAACTAGCGGGGTACAATGAGCAGTTCTTC. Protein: CASSLQLAGYNEQFF.